The rows below give T cell receptor beta chains drawn from one sample of a study of cytomegalovirus exposure and HLA in healthy donors. Repertoires were generated with immunoSEQ multiplex PCR, while TCRdb's copy carries only in-frame clones and drops some. The sample includes some 190,000 clones, roughly 78% of them seen just once. What was sequenced was PBMCs. Receptor source: a woman younger than 45 in good health and CMV-seronegative. Both conserved end residues are part of each CDR3. D genes are given only for firm matches. Expanded clones get a size class; other rows say once, few or many, or leave the size out.

V gene	clone size	D gene	J gene	CDR3 DNA	CDR3 protein
TRBV9	-	-	TRBJ1-2	TGTGCCAGCAGCGTAGGGTCCGGGAAAGATGGCTACACCTTC	CASSVGSGKDGYTF
TRBV7-2	-	-	TRBJ1-2	TGTGCCAGCAGCCAGGCGACAGCTAACTATGGCTACACCTTC	CASSQATANYGYTF
TRBV6-1	-	TRBD2	TRBJ2-1	TGTGCCAGCATCGGGGGGGGGAGTTTGGATGAGCAGTTCTTC	CASIGGGSLDEQFF
TRBV18	-	-	TRBJ2-7	TGTGCCAGCTCACCAAGCTTGTACGAGCAGTACTTC	CASSPSLYEQYF
TRBV30	-	TRBD1	TRBJ2-7	TGTGCCTGGACCAGGACAGGGGCCTACGAGCAGTACTTC	CAWTRTGAYEQYF
TRBV19	-	-	TRBJ2-1	TGTGCCAGTAGTGCCCCGGGACTCGTCAACTATGAGCAGTTCTTC	CASSAPGLVNYEQFF
TRBV6-5	-	-	TRBJ1-2	TGTGCCAGCAGGCTGACAGGTCGGGGCTACACCTTC	CASRLTGRGYTF
TRBV6-5	-	-	TRBJ1-5	TGTGCCAGCAGCTTGGACACACACAATCAGCCCCAGCATTTT	CASSLDTHNQPQHF
TRBV29-1	-	TRBD1	TRBJ2-2	TGCAGCGTTGATTTTACCCGGGACAGTGGCACCGGGGAGCTGTTTTTT	CSVDFTRDSGTGELFF
TRBV6-6	-	-	TRBJ1-1	TGTGCCAGCAAGACCGGGGGGAGGCTGGCTGAAGCTTTCTTT	CASKTGGRLAEAFF
TRBV4-3	-	-	TRBJ1-6	TGCGCCAGCAGCCAAGACAGGGGTGATTCACCCCTCCACTTT	CASSQDRGDSPLHF
TRBV10-3	-	TRBD2	TRBJ2-3	TGTGCCATCAGTGCGGCGGGGGTTAGCACAGATACGCAGTATTTT	CAISAAGVSTDTQYF
TRBV5-5	-	-	TRBJ1-5	TGTGCCAGCAGCTTCCGGGGGAATAGCAATCAGCCCCAGCATTTT	CASSFRGNSNQPQHF
TRBV29-1	-	-	TRBJ2-2	TGCAGCGCTGAGTGGGGCTCTATGCCCGGGGAGCTGTTTTTT	CSAEWGSMPGELFF
TRBV6-1	once	-	TRBJ2-1	TGTGCCAGCAGTGGCCAAAGGATGGGACTCAATGAGCAGTTCTTC	CASSGQRMGLNEQFF
TRBV6-6	-	-	TRBJ2-5	TGTGCCAGCAGTTACTCGGGCAGGGTGGGTGAGACCCAGTACTTC	CASSYSGRVGETQYF
TRBV9	-	-	TRBJ2-1	TGTGCCAGCAGCGCCGATGACACGGAATACAATGAGCAGTTCTTC	CASSADDTEYNEQFF
TRBV5-1	-	TRBD1	TRBJ2-3	TGCGCCAGCAGGGAGGTATACAGGGGGTCGAGCACAGATACGCAGTATTTT	CASREVYRGSSTDTQYF
TRBV18	-	TRBD2	TRBJ2-7	TGTGCCAGCTCACCAGTGCTAGCGGGGGTTGGGTACGAGCAGTACTTC	CASSPVLAGVGYEQYF
TRBV18	-	TRBD1	TRBJ2-7	TGTGCCAGGCTTTACGGGGACAGGAACCACGAGCAGTACTTC	CARLYGDRNHEQYF
TRBV5-5	-	-	TRBJ2-7	TGTGCCAGCAGCTTCCCCGGAGTCAACGAGCAGTACTTC	CASSFPGVNEQYF
TRBV2	-	TRBD1	TRBJ2-7	TGTGCCAGCTCCAAAAGGACAGGGGGCTCCGTCGAGCAGTACTTC	CASSKRTGGSVEQYF
TRBV18	-	-	TRBJ1-2	TGTGCCAGCTCATCCCAGCTCGGGGGCTACACCTTC	CASSSQLGGYTF
TRBV7-2	once	TRBD2	TRBJ2-1	TGTGCCAGCAGCTTCCAGCGGGGGGCAGGTGAGGAGCAGTTCTTC	CASSFQRGAGEEQFF
TRBV27	-	-	TRBJ1-3	TGTGCCAGCAGTTTATCCCAGGCAGGAAACACCATATATTTT	CASSLSQAGNTIYF
TRBV7-9	-	TRBD1	TRBJ1-3	TGTGCCAGCAGCTTAGCCGGCAGGGGGCCTGGAAACACCATATATTTT	CASSLAGRGPGNTIYF
TRBV5-8	few	-	TRBJ1-5	TGTGCCAGCGAACGGATCGAGGGATTGGGCAATCAGCCCCAGCATTTT	CASERIEGLGNQPQHF
TRBV6-1	-	TRBD1	TRBJ1-1	TGTGCCAGCAGAAGGGACAGCTACAACACTGAAGCTTTCTTT	CASRRDSYNTEAFF
TRBV5-6	-	-	TRBJ2-1	TGTGCCAGCAGCTTGGACAGCCCCTCGGAGCAGTTCTTC	CASSLDSPSEQFF
TRBV5-5	-	-	TRBJ2-1	TGTGCCAGCAGCTTTGGGTCCGGGATCGATGAGCAGTTCTTC	CASSFGSGIDEQFF
TRBV6-1	-	TRBD1	TRBJ1-2	TGTGCCAGCAGGGAGGGGACAGTAAGGAACTATGGCTACACCTTC	CASREGTVRNYGYTF
TRBV6-5	few	TRBD1	TRBJ1-5	TGTGCCAGCAGTCGACAGGGGGATCAGCCCCAGCATTTT	CASSRQGDQPQHF
TRBV5-1	-	TRBD2	TRBJ2-5	TGCGCCTCCCGGCATGGGCTAGCGGGGGTGCTACAAGAGACCCAGTACTTC	CASRHGLAGVLQETQYF
TRBV5-1	-	TRBD2	TRBJ2-3	TGCGCCAGCAGCTTACGGCGGGGGGGCACAGATACGCAGTATTTT	CASSLRRGGTDTQYF
TRBV19	-	-	TRBJ1-1	TGTGCCAGTAGTTCTACCTACACTGAAGCTTTCTTT	CASSSTYTEAFF
TRBV5-5	-	-	TRBJ1-4	TGTGCCAGCAGCCCAGGGGCTGCTTATGAAAAACTGTTTTTT	CASSPGAAYEKLFF
TRBV29-1	once	TRBD1	TRBJ2-7	TGCAGCGTTGAAAGACAGGGGGCGGGGGGACGATCATACGAGCAGTACTTC	CSVERQGAGGRSYEQYF
TRBV4-1	-	-	TRBJ1-5	TGCGCCATCCCGAAAGGAGACTATAGCAATCAGCCCCAGCATTTT	CAIPKGDYSNQPQHF
TRBV5-4	once	-	TRBJ2-7	TGTGCCAGCAGCCCGGACAGTGCAAGTTACGAGCAGTACTTC	CASSPDSASYEQYF